This entry describes one T cell receptor beta chain. The data are from a study of PD-L1 blockade in urothelial cancer. Turning to the study itself: Patients had received 0 to 3 prior chemotherapy regimens.

Germline trimming cut 5 bases from V and 4 bases from J; bases unmatched to any gene: 7. The CDR3 consists of 15 residues. Germline-derived CDR1 and CDR2 are SGHTA and FQGNSA. Repertoires were generated with immunoSEQ multiplex PCR, while TCRdb's copy carries only in-frame clones and drops some. In the table there are about 95,000 clones, 90% of which are singletons. Noted time point: pretreatment peripheral blood. The source is a man aged 60 to 69 with urothelial cancer. Here the sequenced sample was PBMCs, taken around atezolizumab (anti-PD-L1) treatment. The V gene is TRBV7-2, the J gene TRBJ1-5; 8 bases agree with TRBD1. The chain's CDR3 is CASSGQGRSNQPQHF. DNA for the CDR3: TGTGCCAGCAGCGGACAGGGAAGGAGTAATCAGCCCCAGCATTTT. Looking up the rest from reference TRBV7-2 and TRBJ1-5 gives the full variable domain: GAGVSQSPSNKVTEKGKDVELRCDPISGHTALYWYRQSLGQGLEFLIYFQGNSAPDKSGLPSDRFSAERTGGSVSTLTIQRTQQEDSAVYLCASSGQGRSNQPQHFGDGTRLSIL.